In its sample, the clone carrying this TCR beta chain was seen many times. Its antigen is unidentified. Quantitative 5'-RACE with molecular barcodes produced the TCR beta libraries. MiXCR, applied by TCRdb to the 5' RACE reads, yields one record per CDR3 protein. The profile shows roughly 200,000 distinct CDR3 sequences, 10% to 15% of them singletons. The sample is drawn from a study of CD8 T cells in ankylosing spondylitis. General observations from the study: CD8+ cells made up the disease-linked clones, which were relatively rare in peripheral blood.

The sequencing input was blood, either unsorted or a sorted T cell fraction (not recorded which). The TCR originated in a male donor with ankylosing spondylitis or in good health (not recorded which).

Here the CDR3 reads CASSSGGAGEQFF. The CDR3 DNA follows: TGTGCCAGCAGTTCCGGGGGAGCGGGAGAGCAGTTCTTC. The chain is built from TRBV12-3 or TRBV12-4 and TRBJ2-1; 7 positions agree with TRBD2. The CDR3 has 13 residues. V dropped 4 bases and J dropped 10; count of bases not matched to a gene: 7.